This T cell receptor beta chain stems from a study of T-cell memory formation after mild COVID-19. At the level of the study: Each donor largely had its own TCR clusters.

TCRdb recomputed calls from the 5' RACE reads with MiXCR, one row per CDR3 protein. Of about 400,000 distinct CDR3 sequences listed, about 24% are singletons. Study-level results: Clones which contracted sat mainly in CM and EM if CD4+, and in EMRA if CD8+. Researchers could not confirm that second-wave clones peaking on day 37 targeted SARS-CoV-2. Later expanders leaned toward CD4+, whereas clones contracting from day 15 to 85 were balanced CD4/CD8.

Germline values: CDR1 MNHEY, CDR2 SVGEGT. V lost 2 bases, J lost 5 bases, and 9 bases stayed unmatched. CDR3 length: 16 residues. On this clonotype itself: As yet, its antigen is unknown.

The chain joins TRBV6-2 or TRBV6-3 to TRBJ2-5; TRBD2 matches at 9 bases. The receptor comes from an adult woman who had mild COVID-19 (a few samples of this study predate the infection). Cell type and time point are not known. Sequenced sample: PBMCs or a T cell subset sorted from them (not recorded which). The CDR3 DNA reads as TGTGCCAGCAGTTACCTGGCGGGAGGGGTCACGGAGACCCAGTACTTC. Protein product: CASSYLAGGVTETQYF.